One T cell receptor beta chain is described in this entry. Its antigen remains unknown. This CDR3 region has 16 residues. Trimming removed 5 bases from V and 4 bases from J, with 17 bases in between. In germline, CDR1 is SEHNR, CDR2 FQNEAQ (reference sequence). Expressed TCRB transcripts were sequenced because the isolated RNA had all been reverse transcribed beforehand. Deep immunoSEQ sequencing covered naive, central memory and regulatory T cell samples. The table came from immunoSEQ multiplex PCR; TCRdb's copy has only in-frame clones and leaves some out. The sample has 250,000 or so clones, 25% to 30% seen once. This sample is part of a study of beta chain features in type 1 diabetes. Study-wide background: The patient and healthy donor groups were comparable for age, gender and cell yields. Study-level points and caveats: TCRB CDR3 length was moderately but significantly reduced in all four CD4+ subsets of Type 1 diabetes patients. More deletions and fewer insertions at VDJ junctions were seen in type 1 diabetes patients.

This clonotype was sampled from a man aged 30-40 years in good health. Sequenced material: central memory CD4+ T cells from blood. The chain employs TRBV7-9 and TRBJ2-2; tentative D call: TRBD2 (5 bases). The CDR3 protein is CASSPSATTSTGELFF. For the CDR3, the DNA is TGTGCCAGCAGCCCTTCGGCGACTACTAGCACCGGGGAGCTGTTTTTT. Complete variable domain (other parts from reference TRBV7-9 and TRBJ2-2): DTGVSQNPRHKITKRGQNVTFRCDPISEHNRLYWYRQTLGQGPEFLTYFQNEAQLEKSRLLSDRFSAERPKGSFSTLEIQRTEQGDSAMYLCASSPSATTSTGELFFGEGSRLTVL.